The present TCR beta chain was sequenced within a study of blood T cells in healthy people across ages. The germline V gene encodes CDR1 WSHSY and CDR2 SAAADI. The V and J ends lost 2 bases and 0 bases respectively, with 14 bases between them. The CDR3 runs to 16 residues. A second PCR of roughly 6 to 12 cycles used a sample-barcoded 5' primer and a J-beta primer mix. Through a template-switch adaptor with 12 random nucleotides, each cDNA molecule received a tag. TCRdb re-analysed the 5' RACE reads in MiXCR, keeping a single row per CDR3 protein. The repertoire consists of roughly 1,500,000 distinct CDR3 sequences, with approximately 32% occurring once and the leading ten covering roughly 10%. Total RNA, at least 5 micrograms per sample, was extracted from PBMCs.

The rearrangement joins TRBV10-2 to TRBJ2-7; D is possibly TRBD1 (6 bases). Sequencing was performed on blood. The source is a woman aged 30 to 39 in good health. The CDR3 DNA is TGCGCCAGCAGTGAGCCCCCGGGACAATTCTCCTACGAGCAGTACTTC. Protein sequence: CASSEPPGQFSYEQYF.